Listed below are T cell receptor beta chains from one sample, sequenced in a study of T cell responses to AZD1222 COVID-19 vaccine. Profiled with immunoSEQ multiplex PCR; TCRdb holds only in-frame clones, not every one. Of more than 100,000 clones listed, approximately 90% were seen once; the top ten hold around 1.6%. The material sequenced was peripheral blood, taken on day 0 of AZD1222 vaccination. The receptors originated from an adult in good health. The CDR3 runs from the conserved cysteine through the conserved F or W. D genes are given only for firm matches. Some rows mark clone size as missing; the rest say once, few, many or name a class of expanded clone.

TRBJ1-1,NA,TRBV7-8,NA,13,CASSFGRNTEAFF,TGTGCCAGCAGCTTCGGCAGGAACACTGAAGCTTTCTTT
TRBJ1-5,NA,TRBV19,NA,19,CASSSGLLKGLRSNQPQHF,NA
TRBJ2-5,once,TRBV7-8,NA,15,CASSNGPYPRETQYF,TGTGCCAGCAGCAACGGGCCTTACCCCCGGGAGACCCAGTACTTC
TRBJ1-6,once,TRBV9,NA,14,CASSVGGSNSPLHF,TGTGCCAGCAGCGTCGGGGGGTCTAATTCACCCCTCCACTTT
TRBJ1-3,few,TRBV6-5,TRBD1,15,CASSMGQGSGNTIYF,TGTGCCAGCAGTATGGGACAGGGCTCTGGAAACACCATATATTTT
TRBJ2-7,NA,TRBV24-1,TRBD2,13,CATSVAGDYEQYF,TGTGCCACCAGTGTAGCGGGAGACTACGAGCAGTACTTC
TRBJ1-2,NA,TRBV21-1,NA,16,CASSKGAKTGERGYTF,TGTGCCAGCAGCAAGGGGGCGAAGACAGGGGAGAGAGGCTACACCTTC
TRBJ1-6,NA,TRBV9,NA,15,CASSGGGAYNSPLHF,TGTGCCAGCAGCGGAGGGGGGGCCTATAATTCACCCCTCCACTTT
TRBJ1-1,NA,TRBV10-3,NA,14,CAISESYGLAEAFF,TGTGCCATCAGTGAGTCCTACGGACTGGCGGAAGCTTTCTTT
TRBJ2-2,NA,TRBV18,NA,13,CASGLQGTGELFF,TGTGCCAGCGGACTTCAGGGGACCGGGGAGCTGTTTTTT
TRBJ2-7,NA,TRBV7-2,NA,13,CASRMTSTYEQYF,TGTGCCAGCAGAATGACTTCCACCTACGAGCAGTACTTC
TRBJ2-1,NA,TRBV11-2,NA,16,CASSLARDADYNEQFF,TGTGCCAGCAGCTTAGCGAGGGACGCCGACTACAATGAGCAGTTCTTC
TRBJ1-2,few,TRBV24-1,NA,13,CATSAGVSYGYTF,TGTGCCACCTCGGCAGGAGTGAGCTATGGCTACACCTTC
TRBJ2-4,NA,TRBV19,TRBD1,15,CASSKGAVAKNIQYF,TGTGCCAGTAGTAAGGGGGCGGTAGCCAAAAACATTCAGTACTTC
TRBJ1-5,NA,TRBV19,NA,19,CASSPQPRQSGYSNQPQHF,TGTGCCAGTAGTCCGCAACCTCGACAGTCCGGATATAGCAATCAGCCCCAGCATTTT
TRBJ2-3,NA,TRBV7-6,NA,13,CASSLDHRDTQYF,TGTGCCAGCAGCTTAGATCATAGAGATACGCAGTATTTT
TRBJ1-6,NA,TRBV19,NA,19,CASSIEGTKGWDYNSPLHF,TGTGCCAGTAGTATAGAAGGAACTAAAGGCTGGGACTATAATTCACCCCTCCACTTT
TRBJ2-7,NA,TRBV13,NA,14,CASTLGRLSYEQYF,TGTGCCAGCACCCTGGGACGGCTCTCCTACGAGCAGTACTTC
TRBJ1-5,NA,TRBV10-3,NA,14,CAISASPGNQPQHF,TGTGCCATCAGTGCCTCCCCGGGCAATCAGCCCCAGCATTTT
TRBJ2-3,NA,TRBV27,NA,15,CASSPAPGEPDTQYF,TGTGCCAGCAGTCCAGCCCCGGGCGAGCCAGATACGCAGTATTTT
TRBJ1-3,few,TRBV4-1,NA,17,CASSPTGQPDSGNTIYF,TGCGCCAGCAGCCCCACAGGACAGCCCGATTCTGGAAACACCATATATTTT
TRBJ2-7,once,TRBV11-1,TRBD1,15,CASSLNGQGTYEQYF,TGTGCCAGCAGCTTAAATGGACAGGGGACCTACGAGCAGTACTTC
TRBJ1-2,NA,TRBV27,NA,15,CASTARTGGGDGYTF,TGTGCCAGCACCGCTAGGACGGGGGGTGGCGATGGCTACACCTTC
TRBJ1-6,NA,TRBV5-1,NA,16,CASSLSPNSYNSPLHF,TGCGCCAGCAGCTTGAGTCCCAACTCCTATAATTCACCCCTCCACTTT
TRBJ1-2,NA,TRBV4-2,NA,14,CASSQPQGVDGYTF,TGTGCCAGCAGCCAACCACAGGGCGTGGATGGCTACACCTTC
TRBJ2-7,NA,TRBV19,TRBD2,16,CASSILTSGGSYEQYF,TGTGCCAGTAGTATCCTGACTAGCGGGGGGAGCTACGAGCAGTACTTC
TRBJ2-3,NA,TRBV4-3,NA,14,CASSQVSGTDTQYF,TGCGCCAGCAGCCAAGTCTCTGGCACAGATACGCAGTATTTT
TRBJ1-1,NA,TRBV28,NA,13,CASRKNRYGEAFF,TGTGCCAGCAGGAAAAACCGGTACGGTGAAGCTTTCTTT